These 25 T cell receptor beta chains originate from one sample sequenced in a study of response to subunit inactivated influenza vaccine. Via MiXCR, TCRdb re-called the RT-PCR reads, giving one row per CDR3 protein. The sample has around 480,000 distinct CDR3 sequences, more than 15% seen once. Specimen: CD4+ T cells sorted from PBMCs, collected roughly 24 months after vaccination. Receptors were obtained from a man between 50 and 75 years old who received an inactivated influenza vaccine.

This clonotype was seen only a few times. V gene TRBV12-3 or TRBV12-4 combines with J gene TRBJ2-7, with 8 positions matching TRBD2. The CDR3 has 14 amino acids. The trim removed 7 bases at V and 6 bases at J, leaving 11 bases unmatched. Written as DNA, the CDR3 is TGTGCCAGCACCTCAGAGGGACTAGTGAGCGAGCAGTACTTC. It specifies CASTSEGLVSEQYF.

The chain has TRBV29-1 and TRBJ2-7; maybe TRBD2 (5 bases). In germline, CDR1 is SQVTM, CDR2 ANQGSEA. The CDR3 is 11 residues long. V lost 7 bases and J lost 1, with 8 bases in between. CDR3 sequence reads: CSAGWSYEQYF. The CDR3 coding sequence is TGCAGCGCGGGGTGGTCCTACGAGCAGTACTTC.

The chain combines TRBV6-1 with TRBJ2-7; a possible D gene is TRBD2 (6 bases). CDR3 length: 14 residues. Between the trimmed V and J ends, which lost 6 bases and 3 bases, there was a span of 15 bases. Germline values: CDR1 MNHNS, CDR2 SASEGT. The CDR3 nucleotides read TGTGCCAGCAGCCAGGCGGGGACTTTCTACGAGCAGTACTTC. Translation gives CASSQAGTFYEQYF.

Many counts were recorded for this clonotype. This chain links TRBV7-9 with TRBJ1-6; D gene uncertain. Germline V gene data show CDR1 as SEHNR and CDR2 as FQNEAQ (reference sequence). There are 14 residues in the CDR3. V was pared by 8 bases and J by 11 bases, with 19 bases between. The CDR3: CASALGSSSAPLHF. CDR3 DNA: TGTGCCAGCGCCTTGGGGTCCTCAAGCGCACCCCTCCACTTT. Together with reference TRBV7-9 and TRBJ1-6, the CDR3 gives the full variable domain: DTGVSQNPRHKITKRGQNVTFRCDPISEHNRLYWYRQTLGQGPEFLTYFQNEAQLEKSRLLSDRFSAERPKGSFSTLEIQRTEQGDSAMYLCASALGSSSAPLHFGNGTRLTVT.

This clonotype was detected a few times. The rearrangement links TRBV10-3 to TRBJ2-3; D ambiguous. Trimming pared 6 bases from V and 2 bases from J, leaving 12 bases between. The germline gives CDR1 ENHRY, CDR2 SYGVKD. This CDR3 contains 14 residues. CDR3 amino acids: CAISRGRITDTQYF. In nucleotides, the CDR3 is TGTGCCATCAGCCGCGGACGGATCACAGATACGCAGTATTTT.

This clonotype was seen more than once but under ten times. The gene calls are TRBV20-1 and TRBJ1-1, with TRBD1 matching over 8 bases. Germline CDR1 DFQATT, CDR2 SNEGSKA (reference sequence). V was clipped by 0 bases and J by 1 base; unmatched bases: 7. The CDR3 extends over 16 amino acids. The CDR3 region is CSAREGQGRPNTEAFF. In DNA form, the CDR3 reads TGCAGTGCTAGAGAAGGACAGGGCAGGCCGAACACTGAAGCTTTCTTT.

The V call is TRBV28, the J call TRBJ2-7; possible D gene TRBD1, 6 bases. This CDR3 is built from 17 residues. Germline V gene sequence: CDR1 MDHEN, CDR2 SYDVKM. The V and J ends lost 7 bases and 0 bases respectively, with 22 bases between them. The CDR3: CASIPQGLGRTSYEQYF. The CDR3 DNA follows: TGTGCCAGCATCCCCCAGGGGTTGGGCAGGACCTCCTACGAGCAGTACTTC.

This chain joins TRBV6-2 or TRBV6-3 and TRBJ2-1, with TRBD1 identical over 9 bases. This CDR3 has 15 residues. Losses at the gene ends were 10 bases for V and 7 bases for J; bases not matched to a gene: 14. Germline assignment: CDR1 MNHEY and CDR2 SVGEGT. The CDR3 sequence: CATGNFRTGANEQFF. The CDR3 DNA is TGTGCCACTGGTAACTTTAGGACAGGGGCAAATGAGCAGTTCTTC.

The chain combines TRBV12-3 or TRBV12-4 with TRBJ1-1; unclear D gene. The CDR3 has 14 amino acids. V was trimmed by 2 bases and J by 6 bases, leaving 13 bases between them. The CDR3 sequence is CASSLNRVLAEAFF. The CDR3 DNA reads TGTGCCAGCAGTTTAAATCGGGTTTTGGCTGAAGCTTTCTTT.

The CDR3 DNA reads as TGCAGTGCCGAGACTAATCCCAAGAGAACCCAGTACTTC. Protein: CSAETNPKRTQYF. J is TRBJ2-5 and V is TRBV20-1; perhaps TRBD2 as D (5 bases). Trimming removed 6 bases at V and 8 bases at J, with 19 bases between. This CDR3 is built from 13 residues. From germline, CDR1 is DFQATT and CDR2 SNEGSKA (reference sequence).

The rearrangement uses TRBV20-1 and TRBJ1-4; D may be TRBD1 (5 bases). The CDR3 extends over 14 amino acids. Trimming left V 2 bases short and J 4 bases short, with 11 bases between. Germline CDR1 and CDR2: DFQATT and SNEGSKA (reference sequence). The CDR3 nucleotides read TGCAGTGCTAGACGGGGCAGGAGTAATGAAAAACTGTTTTTT. This gives the protein CSARRGRSNEKLFF.

This clonotype has only a few counts. This sequence joins TRBV12-3 or TRBV12-4 and TRBJ2-3; TRBD2 agrees at 11 bases. V lost 3 bases and J lost 3; bases outside the gene matches: 5. The CDR3 is made up of 16 amino acids. The CDR3 sequence: CASSLRLAGPTDTQYF. The CDR3 DNA reads TGTGCCAGCAGTTTGAGACTAGCGGGGCCTACAGATACGCAGTATTTT.

This clonotype was counted many times. The chain is built from TRBV5-1 and TRBJ2-7, with 14 bases matching TRBD2. Germline CDR1 SGHRS, CDR2 YFSETQ. Trimming cost V 4 bases and J 7 bases; bases outside gene matches: 7. The CDR3 sequence is 15 residues long. For the CDR3, the DNA is TGCGCCAGCAGCGTGGGGACTAGCGGGAGATTTGAGCAGTACTTC. Protein: CASSVGTSGRFEQYF.

J is TRBJ2-7 and V is TRBV3-1, with 12 positions matching TRBD1. The length of the CDR3 is 14 residues. Looked up from germline, CDR1 is LGHDT and CDR2 is YNNKEL (reference sequence). V gave up 4 bases and J gave up 5 bases; unmatched junction bases: 3. CDR3 sequence (DNA): TGTGCCAGCAGCCTCGGGACAGGGGGCCACGAGCAGTACTTC. Protein product: CASSLGTGGHEQYF.

This clonotype turned up a few times. The rearrangement uses TRBV7-8 and TRBJ2-3; the match to TRBD1 covers 7 bases. Losses at the gene ends were 5 bases for V and 0 bases for J; bases not matched to a gene: 14. The CDR3 is made up of 18 amino acids. Germline CDR1 reads SGHVS; CDR2 reads FQNEAQ. In nucleotides, the CDR3 is TGTGCCAGCAGCCATTCCCTCGGGACAGCCTCTAGCACAGATACGCAGTATTTT. Its protein product is CASSHSLGTASSTDTQYF.

The chain combines TRBV9 with TRBJ2-1, with 7 bases fitting TRBD2. With V trimmed by 4 bases and J by 3 bases, 7 bases remained unmatched. Germline values: CDR1 SGDLS, CDR2 YYNGEE. The CDR3 is 15 residues long. Here the CDR3 reads CASSPRTRGYNEQFF. For the CDR3, the DNA is TGTGCCAGCAGCCCCCGGACTAGGGGCTACAATGAGCAGTTCTTC. Drawing the rest from reference TRBV9 and TRBJ2-1, the complete variable domain is DSGVTQTPKHLITATGQRVTLRCSPRSGDLSVYWYQQSLDQGLQFLIQYYNGEERAKGNILERFSAQQFPDLHSELNLSSLELGDSALYFCASSPRTRGYNEQFFGPGTRLTVL.

This clonotype has more than one count but fewer than ten. This chain uses TRBV28 with TRBJ2-2; the D call may be TRBD1 or TRBD2 (5 bases each). Germline loops: CDR1 MDHEN, CDR2 SYDVKM. Trimming shortened V by 6 bases and J by 5 bases, and 10 bases separated the two germline ends. The CDR3 loop spans 13 amino acids. The CDR3 coding sequence is TGTGCCAGCAGAAGGGACGCGACCGGGGAGCTGTTTTTT. Translation gives CASRRDATGELFF.

V and J are TRBV7-2 and TRBJ1-2, with D possibly being TRBD1 (5 bases). CDR3 length equals 15 residues. CDR1 SGHTA and CDR2 FQGNSA come from the germline V gene. V lost 0 bases and J lost 8, with 16 bases in between. CDR3: CASSLAGDPRGGYTF. The CDR3 DNA follows: TGTGCCAGCAGCTTAGCGGGGGATCCTCGAGGGGGCTACACCTTC.

This clonotype was seen a few times. CDR3 nucleotide sequence: TGCGCCAGCCTGGGGACTAGCGGGAGAGGTGAGCAGTTCTTC. Translating it yields CASLGTSGRGEQFF. The chain is built from TRBV5-1 and TRBJ2-1, with 14 bases aligning to TRBD2. From germline, CDR1 is SGHRS and CDR2 YFSETQ. The CDR3 runs to 14 residues. V lost 7 bases and J lost 9; bases outside the gene matches: 6.

This clonotype has at least ten counts. The J gene is TRBJ1-5, the V gene TRBV7-2, with a weak D call TRBD1 (6 bases). Looked up from germline, CDR1 is SGHTA and CDR2 is FQGNSA. The V gene lost 6 bases and the J gene lost 0 bases, with 12 bases spanning the gap. This CDR3 is 15 amino acids long. CDR3: CASSLGQYSNQPQHF. Written as DNA, the CDR3 is TGTGCCAGCAGTCTCGGACAGTATAGCAATCAGCCCCAGCATTTT.

The chain links TRBV3-1 to TRBJ2-1; 9 bases are a match to TRBD2. Germline V gives CDR1 LGHDT, CDR2 YNNKEL (reference sequence). There are 20 residues in the CDR3. V lost 3 bases to trimming and J lost 1 base; unmatched junction nucleotides: 16. The CDR3 sequence is CASSHDSPVGLARSYNEQFF. CDR3 DNA: TGTGCCAGCAGCCACGATTCCCCAGTTGGACTAGCGCGTTCCTACAATGAGCAGTTCTTC.

This chain links TRBV5-1 with TRBJ2-5, with 10 bases lining up with TRBD2. Germline CDR1 reads SGHRS; CDR2 reads YFSETQ. V trimming: 1 base; J trimming: 4 bases; junction bases outside the gene matches: 4. The CDR3 runs to 15 residues. In DNA form, the CDR3 reads TGCGCCAGCAGCTTGCAGCGGGGGGGCCCAGAGACCCAGTACTTC. Protein: CASSLQRGGPETQYF.

This clonotype has a handful of counts. V is TRBV5-6 and J is TRBJ2-1; 11 positions agree with TRBD2. Germline V gene lookup returns CDR1 SGHDT and CDR2 YYEEEE. This CDR3 region has 17 residues. The J segment lost 7 bases and the V segment lost 2 bases, leaving 11 bases of the junction unmatched. The CDR3 DNA reads as TGTGCCAGCAGCTTAAATAGCGGGAGGGCCGCTTTAAATGAGCAGTTCTTC. Translation gives CASSLNSGRAALNEQFF.

This chain links TRBV7-2 with TRBJ2-3, with D possibly TRBD2 on 5 matching bases. Germline CDR1 and CDR2: SGHTA and FQGNSA. The CDR3 totals 14 residues. V gave up 5 bases and J gave up 7 bases, with 16 bases separating them. The CDR3 region is CASSPGRSGYTQYF. Written as DNA, the CDR3 is TGTGCCAGCAGCCCCGGTCGCAGCGGCTATACGCAGTATTTT.

This clonotype has a handful of counts. This sequence joins TRBV25-1 and TRBJ2-1; TRBD2 aligns across 9 bases. Germline assignment: CDR1 MGHDK and CDR2 SYGVNS. The CDR3 has 16 amino acids. V shed 4 bases, J shed 4 bases, and the junction held 8 bases outside the gene matches. DNA for the CDR3: TGTGCCAGCAGTGCTGGGGCTAGCGGGAAGTACAATGAGCAGTTCTTC. Amino acids: CASSAGASGKYNEQFF.